Shown below are 30 T cell receptor beta chains from a single sample sequenced in a study of T cell repertoires in cytomegalovirus infection. TCRdb processed the reads anew with MiXCR; each CDR3 protein has one entry. The data hold around 280,000 distinct CDR3 sequences, with roughly 13% observed a single time. The sample was PBMCs. All receptors derive from a human donor in good health (CMV status not recorded). Some clones in this sample may be carry-over from other donors' samples.

This chain's CDR3 is CASSRQGMSYEQYF. CDR3 nucleotides: TGTGCCAGCAGTCGACAGGGGATGTCCTACGAGCAGTACTTC. The chain couples TRBV12-3 or TRBV12-4 to TRBJ2-7; 8 bases map to TRBD1. V lost 5 bases, J lost 1 base, and 4 bases stayed unmatched. CDR3 length: 14 residues.

This clonotype has more than one count but fewer than ten. The chain is built from TRBV28 and TRBJ1-5, with no clear D. The V gene's germline CDR1 is MDHEN and CDR2 SYDVKM. The CDR3 consists of 15 residues. Trimming left V 6 bases short and J 5 bases short, with 17 bases between. The CDR3 here is CASRTGGVSHQPQHF. The CDR3, as DNA: TGTGCCAGCAGAACCGGCGGGGTGTCGCATCAGCCCCAGCATTTT.

In this sample, this clonotype turned up a few times. The chain is built from TRBV6-2 or TRBV6-3 and TRBJ1-5; no clear D gene. The CDR3 sequence is 13 residues long. V was cut by 2 bases and J by 11 bases, with 13 bases left in between. CDR1 and CDR2 (germline): MNHEY, SVGEGT. The CDR3 DNA sequence: TGTGCCAGCAGTTACACAGATCAATCAGCCCAGCATTTT. Encoded protein: CASSYTDQSAQHF.

This clonotype has ten or more counts. This rearrangement joins TRBV28 to TRBJ2-3, with D possibly called TRBD1 or TRBD2 (5 bases each). CDR1 MDHEN and CDR2 SYDVKM come from the germline V gene. The CDR3 has 15 residues. With 3 bases removed from V and 1 base from J, the gap between germline ends came to 11 bases. The CDR3: CASSFGTVGTDTQYF. The DNA for the CDR3 is TGTGCCAGCAGTTTTGGGACCGTAGGCACAGATACGCAGTATTTT.

This clonotype has more than one count but fewer than ten. The genes are TRBV5-1 and TRBJ2-1; 9 bases fit TRBD2. The trim removed 4 bases at V and 15 bases at J, leaving 5 bases unmatched. Germline CDR1 is SGHRS and CDR2 is YFSETQ. This CDR3 region has 11 residues. CDR3: CASSGGLAPFF. CDR3 DNA sequence: TGCGCCAGCAGCGGGGGACTAGCTCCGTTCTTC.

This clonotype appeared many times. J is TRBJ1-2 and V is TRBV11-2; D may be TRBD1 (6 bases). The ends were cut back, 5 bases at V and 2 bases at J, with 18 bases in the middle. The CDR3 is made up of 16 amino acids. Germline loops: CDR1 SGHAT, CDR2 FQNNGV. The CDR3 here is CASSRLGGRTNYGYTF. In DNA, the CDR3 is TGTGCCAGCAGCCGCTTGGGGGGGCGCACAAACTATGGCTACACCTTC.

This clonotype was counted ten times or more. The chain links TRBV7-2 to TRBJ2-3; tentatively, D is TRBD2 (6 bases). This CDR3 is 15 amino acids long. With 3 bases removed from V and 2 bases from J, the gap between germline ends came to 12 bases. Germline CDR1 reads SGHTA; CDR2 reads FQGNSA. The CDR3 DNA sequence: TGTGCCAGCAGCTTTGGGCGGGGCTCCACAGATACGCAGTATTTT. Amino acids: CASSFGRGSTDTQYF.

The chain links TRBV20-1 to TRBJ2-5; 9 bases align to TRBD1. With 2 bases clipped from V and 0 bases from J, the junction kept 10 bases outside the gene matches. Germline V CDR1 and CDR2: DFQATT, SNEGSKA (reference sequence). The CDR3 has 17 residues. The CDR3 protein is CSARPYRGPRDQETQYF. In nucleotides, the CDR3 is TGCAGTGCTAGACCTTACAGGGGGCCAAGGGACCAAGAGACCCAGTACTTC.

This clonotype was recorded many times. V is TRBV7-3 and J is TRBJ1-1; no firm D call. The CDR3 is made up of 15 amino acids. Deletions cut 5 bases from V and 0 bases from J, with 13 bases between. Germline CDR1 SGHTA, CDR2 FQGTGA. The CDR3: CASSPTDDMNTEAFF. DNA for the CDR3: TGTGCCAGCAGCCCAACTGATGACATGAACACTGAAGCTTTCTTT.

This clonotype was detected only a few times. The DNA for the CDR3 is TGCGCCAGCAGCTTGATGCCTAATGAAAAACTGTTTTTT. It specifies CASSLMPNEKLFF. The chain recombines TRBV5-1 with TRBJ1-4; D is unresolved. This CDR3 contains 13 residues. The germline V and J ends were trimmed by 1 base and 3 bases, with 4 bases remaining between them. Germline-derived CDR1 and CDR2 are SGHRS and YFSETQ.

The rearrangement joins TRBV7-8 to TRBJ1-1, with D unresolved. Trimming removed 5 bases at V and 5 bases at J, with 15 bases between. CDR1 and CDR2 from the germline V gene are SGHVS and FQNEAQ. This CDR3 has 14 residues. This CDR3 is CASSPGTRRTEAFF. The DNA for the CDR3 is TGTGCCAGCAGCCCTGGAACCCGACGGACTGAAGCTTTCTTT. Full variable domain (rest looked up from reference TRBV7-8 and TRBJ1-1): GAGVSQSPRYKVAKRGQDVALRCDPISGHVSLFWYQQALGQGPEFLTYFQNEAQLDKSGLPSDRFFAERPEGSVSTLKIQRTQQEDSAVYLCASSPGTRRTEAFFGQGTRLTVV.

This clonotype was recorded at least ten times. CDR3 in DNA: TGTGCCATCAGTCCCTCGGGGGGGGTATCCTACAATGAGCAGTTCTTC. Residues: CAISPSGGVSYNEQFF. The chain links TRBV10-3 to TRBJ2-1; the match to TRBD2 covers 8 bases. Germline V lookup: CDR1 ENHRY, CDR2 SYGVKD. The V and J ends lost 5 bases and 1 base, in that order; junction bases with no gene match: 7. This CDR3 is built from 16 residues.

In its sample, this clonotype was seen a few times. This chain connects TRBV6-2 or TRBV6-3 to TRBJ2-7, with a tentative D call TRBD1 (6 bases). The CDR3 is 14 residues long. CDR1 is MNHEY, CDR2 SVGEGT, per germline. V was shortened by 0 bases and J by 2 bases, with 8 bases between the two germline ends. Written as DNA, the CDR3 is TGTGCCAGCAGTTACTCGGGGGCAGCCTACGAGCAGTACTTC. Translation: CASSYSGAAYEQYF.

This clonotype was seen a handful of times. The rearrangement uses TRBV6-1 and TRBJ1-5; D is undetermined. The CDR3 has 13 amino acids. Germline values: CDR1 MNHNS, CDR2 SASEGT. With 10 bases removed from V and 2 bases from J, the gap between germline ends came to 12 bases. CDR3 nucleotide sequence: TGTGCCACCACCTCCCAGGGCAATCAGCCCCAGCATTTT. This translates into CATTSQGNQPQHF.

This rearrangement joins TRBV27 to TRBJ2-7; D not resolved. Germline V gives CDR1 MNHEY, CDR2 SMNVEV (reference sequence). The V and J ends lost 4 bases and 0 bases respectively, with 16 bases between them. The CDR3 loop spans 16 amino acids. As DNA, the CDR3 is TGTGCCAGCAGTTACAAGTGGGCTCCTAGCTCCTACGAGCAGTACTTC. Protein product: CASSYKWAPSSYEQYF.

There are many counts of this clonotype. The rearrangement links TRBV6-8 to TRBJ2-7; TRBD1 matches 11 bases. The CDR3 covers 14 residues. The germline V gene encodes CDR1 MNHGY and CDR2 SAAAGT. The junction had 1 base not matched to a gene; V was cut back by 2 bases and J by 4 bases. DNA for the CDR3: TGTGCCAGCAGTTACGGGACAGGGGGTTACGAGCAGTACTTC. Translation gives CASSYGTGGYEQYF.

In this sample, this clonotype turned up a few times. V and J are TRBV6-5 and TRBJ2-2; the D is unclear. The germline V gene encodes CDR1 MNHEY and CDR2 SVGAGI. Trimming left V 2 bases short and J 8 bases short, with 6 bases between. The CDR3 extends over 12 amino acids. CDR3 loop: CASSYGPGELFF. CDR3 in DNA: TGTGCCAGCAGTTACGGGCCAGGGGAGCTGTTTTTT.

This clonotype was counted at least ten times. The chain couples TRBV7-2 to TRBJ2-5; 10 bases line up with TRBD2. The CDR3 consists of 14 residues. Trimming took 5 bases from V and 5 from J; bases not matched to a gene: 5. Germline CDR1 SGHTA, CDR2 FQGNSA. The CDR3 sequence is CASSPGTSVETQYF. The CDR3 DNA follows: TGTGCCAGCAGCCCGGGGACTAGCGTGGAGACCCAGTACTTC.

The table lists this clonotype with many counts. This sequence joins TRBV7-2 and TRBJ2-3; D may be TRBD2 (5 bases). This CDR3 has 14 amino acids. The germline V gene encodes CDR1 SGHTA and CDR2 FQGNSA. V dropped 2 bases and J dropped 1 base, with 7 bases sitting between them. The CDR3 reads CASSLMGGTDTQYF. The CDR3 DNA is TGTGCCAGCAGCTTAATGGGAGGCACAGATACGCAGTATTTT.

At least ten counts were recorded for this clonotype. The rearrangement links TRBV7-2 to TRBJ2-1; the D gene is possibly TRBD1 (6 bases). Germline V gene lookup returns CDR1 SGHTA and CDR2 FQGNSA. This CDR3 has 15 amino acids. Trimming left V 4 bases short and J 4 bases short, with 14 bases between. This CDR3 reads CASSSTGFSYNEQFF. CDR3 coding DNA: TGTGCCAGCAGCTCGACAGGATTCTCGTACAATGAGCAGTTCTTC. The full variable domain, completed using reference TRBV7-2 and TRBJ2-1, is GAGVSQSPSNKVTEKGKDVELRCDPISGHTALYWYRQSLGQGLEFLIYFQGNSAPDKSGLPSDRFSAERTGGSVSTLTIQRTQQEDSAVYLCASSSTGFSYNEQFFGPGTRLTVL.

J is TRBJ2-5 and V is TRBV18; 9 bases fit TRBD1. Germline assignment: CDR1 KGHSH and CDR2 LQKENI. The V and J ends lost 3 bases and 7 bases, in that order; junction bases with no gene match: 6. There are 14 residues in the CDR3. As DNA, the CDR3 is TGTGCCAGCTCACCGGAAGGGACAGGGTTGACCCAGTACTTC. Residues: CASSPEGTGLTQYF.

On this clonotype: A much larger clone differs by one base, so this may be a read error. V and J are TRBV12-3 or TRBV12-4 and TRBJ2-3; 7 bases line up with TRBD1. CDR3 length equals 15 residues. J was trimmed by 0 bases and V by 10 bases; bases with no gene match: 10. CDR3 sequence reads: CAITRQGTSTDTQYF. The DNA for the CDR3 is TGTGCCATCACCAGACAGGGAACTAGCACAGATACGCAGTATTTT.

The CDR3: CASSLKEYSYEQYF. Here the CDR3 DNA reads TGTGCCAGCAGTTTAAAGGAGTACTCCTACGAGCAGTACTTC. This rearrangement joins TRBV27 to TRBJ2-7; D unclear. Trimming stripped 2 bases from V and 0 bases from J, with 8 bases between. This CDR3 has 14 residues. Germline CDR1 MNHEY, CDR2 SMNVEV (reference sequence).

This clonotype has ten or more counts. The chain links TRBV12-3 or TRBV12-4 to TRBJ2-1, with a possible D match to TRBD1 (6 bases). Trimming left V 3 bases short and J 14 bases short, with 11 bases between. The CDR3 extends over 11 amino acids. This chain's CDR3 is CASSLTGEEFF. CDR3 DNA: TGTGCCAGCAGTTTGACAGGCGAGGAGTTCTTC.

This clonotype was seen a handful of times. The CDR3 region has the DNA TGCAGTGCTAGAGATGCCGGGGATGAAAAACTGTTTTTT. Translated: CSARDAGDEKLFF. The rearrangement uses TRBV20-1 and TRBJ1-4; D not resolved. Germline V CDR1 and CDR2: DFQATT, SNEGSKA (reference sequence). This CDR3 is 13 amino acids long. V lost 0 bases to trimming and J lost 6 bases, with 8 bases between them.

This clonotype occurred a few times. This rearrangement joins TRBV4-1 to TRBJ2-5, with D unclear. V was pared by 6 bases and J by 5 bases, with 16 bases between. Germline V gives CDR1 MGHRA, CDR2 YSYEKL. The CDR3 is made up of 14 amino acids. The CDR3 spells CASRSGLARETQYF. The CDR3 nucleotides are TGCGCCAGCAGATCCGGTTTGGCACGGGAGACCCAGTACTTC.

J is TRBJ1-1 and V is TRBV18; D is undetermined. The CDR3 has 13 residues. The germline CDR1 and CDR2 sequences are KGHSH and LQKENI. Trimming removed 3 bases from V and 6 bases from J, with 11 bases in between. The CDR3 loop is CASSPGVGAEAFF. CDR3 sequence (DNA): TGTGCCAGCTCACCTGGGGTGGGTGCTGAAGCTTTCTTT. The full variable domain, in which reference TRBV18 and TRBJ1-1 provide the parts outside the CDR3, is NAGVMQNPRHLVRRRGQEARLRCSPMKGHSHVYWYRQLPEEGLKFMVYLQKENIIDESGMPKERFSAEFPKEGPSILRIQQVVRGDSAAYFCASSPGVGAEAFFGQGTRLTVV.

CDR3 protein: CASSASGRTNSPLHF. The CDR3 DNA is TGTGCCAGCAGCGCCTCGGGACGGACCAATTCACCCCTCCACTTT. This sequence joins TRBV7-9 and TRBJ1-6, with D possibly TRBD1 on 5 matching bases. V shed 5 bases and J shed 7 bases, with 15 bases lying between them. Germline loops: CDR1 SEHNR, CDR2 FQNEAQ (reference sequence). This CDR3 is 15 amino acids long.

This clonotype was detected a few times. This CDR3 reads CASSPPGSLYEQYF. CDR3 sequence (DNA): TGCGCCAGCAGCCCGCCAGGGTCTCTCTACGAGCAGTACTTC. The V call is TRBV4-1, the J call TRBJ2-7; perhaps TRBD1 as D (5 bases). This CDR3 is 14 amino acids long. The germline gives CDR1 MGHRA, CDR2 YSYEKL. Between the trimmed V and J ends, which lost 4 bases and 3 bases, there was a span of 13 bases.

The chain combines TRBV5-6 with TRBJ1-6, with D unresolved. The CDR3 consists of 14 residues. Trimming cost V 4 bases and J 4 bases, with 9 bases left between them. Germline V gives CDR1 SGHDT, CDR2 YYEEEE. CDR3 in DNA: TGTGCCAGCAGCCAGAACTGGTATAATTCACCCCTCCACTTT. It encodes CASSQNWYNSPLHF.